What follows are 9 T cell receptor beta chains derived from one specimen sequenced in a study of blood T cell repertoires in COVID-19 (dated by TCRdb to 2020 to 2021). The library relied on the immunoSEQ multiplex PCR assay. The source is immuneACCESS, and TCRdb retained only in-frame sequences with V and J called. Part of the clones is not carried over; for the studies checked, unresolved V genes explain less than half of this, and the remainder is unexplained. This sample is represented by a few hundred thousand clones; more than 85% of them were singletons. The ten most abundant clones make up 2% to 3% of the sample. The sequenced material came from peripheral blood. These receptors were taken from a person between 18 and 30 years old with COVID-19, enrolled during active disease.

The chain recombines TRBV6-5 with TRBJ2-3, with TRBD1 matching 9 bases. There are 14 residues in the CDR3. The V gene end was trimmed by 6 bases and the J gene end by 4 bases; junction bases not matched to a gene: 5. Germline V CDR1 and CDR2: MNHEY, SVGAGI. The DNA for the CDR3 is TGTGCCAGCAGAACAGGGGGCGGTTCAGATACGCAGTATTTT. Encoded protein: CASRTGGGSDTQYF.

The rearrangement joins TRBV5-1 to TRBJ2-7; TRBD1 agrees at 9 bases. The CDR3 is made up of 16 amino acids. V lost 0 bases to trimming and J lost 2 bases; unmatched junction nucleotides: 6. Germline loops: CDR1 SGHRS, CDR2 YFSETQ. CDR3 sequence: CASSLAQGQGTYEQYF. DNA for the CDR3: TGCGCCAGCAGCTTGGCCCAGGGACAGGGCACCTACGAGCAGTACTTC.

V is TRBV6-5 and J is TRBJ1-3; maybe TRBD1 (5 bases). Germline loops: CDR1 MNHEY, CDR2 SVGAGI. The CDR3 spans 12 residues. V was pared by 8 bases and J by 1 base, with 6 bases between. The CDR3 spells CASRQSGNTIYF. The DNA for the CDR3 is TGTGCCAGCCGACAGTCTGGAAACACCATATATTTT.

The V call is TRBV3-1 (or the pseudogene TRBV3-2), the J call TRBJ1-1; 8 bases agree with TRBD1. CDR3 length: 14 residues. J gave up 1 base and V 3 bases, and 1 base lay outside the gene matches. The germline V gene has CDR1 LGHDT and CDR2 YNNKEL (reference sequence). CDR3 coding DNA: TGTGCCAGCAGCCAGACAGGGGAGAACACTGAAGCTTTCTTT. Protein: CASSQTGENTEAFF.

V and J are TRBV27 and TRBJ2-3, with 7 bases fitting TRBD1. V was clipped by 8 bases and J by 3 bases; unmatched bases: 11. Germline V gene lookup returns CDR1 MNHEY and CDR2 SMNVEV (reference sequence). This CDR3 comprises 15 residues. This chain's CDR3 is CASGETGTGTDTQYF. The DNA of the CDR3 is TGTGCCAGCGGGGAGACAGGGACGGGGACAGATACGCAGTATTTT.

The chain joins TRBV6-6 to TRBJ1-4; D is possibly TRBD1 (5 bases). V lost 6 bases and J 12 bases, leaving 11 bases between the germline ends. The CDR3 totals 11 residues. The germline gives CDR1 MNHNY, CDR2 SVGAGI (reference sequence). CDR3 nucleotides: TGTGCCAGCAGCACCCAGGGCGAACTGTTTTTT. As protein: CASSTQGELFF.

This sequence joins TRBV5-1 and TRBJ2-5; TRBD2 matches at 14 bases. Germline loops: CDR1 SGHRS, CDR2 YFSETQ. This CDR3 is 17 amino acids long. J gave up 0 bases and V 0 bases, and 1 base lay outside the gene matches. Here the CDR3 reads CASSLGLAGGYQETQYF. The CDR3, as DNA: TGCGCCAGCAGCTTGGGACTAGCGGGAGGGTACCAAGAGACCCAGTACTTC.

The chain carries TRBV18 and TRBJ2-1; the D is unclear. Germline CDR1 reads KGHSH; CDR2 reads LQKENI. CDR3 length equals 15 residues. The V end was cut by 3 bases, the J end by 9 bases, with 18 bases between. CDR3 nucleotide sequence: TGTGCCAGCTCACCTCGCCCTACTGCCCTTGGTGAGCAGTTCTTC. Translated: CASSPRPTALGEQFF. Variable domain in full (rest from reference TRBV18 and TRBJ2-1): NAGVMQNPRHLVRRRGQEARLRCSPMKGHSHVYWYRQLPEEGLKFMVYLQKENIIDESGMPKERFSAEFPKEGPSILRIQQVVRGDSAAYFCASSPRPTALGEQFFGPGTRLTVL.

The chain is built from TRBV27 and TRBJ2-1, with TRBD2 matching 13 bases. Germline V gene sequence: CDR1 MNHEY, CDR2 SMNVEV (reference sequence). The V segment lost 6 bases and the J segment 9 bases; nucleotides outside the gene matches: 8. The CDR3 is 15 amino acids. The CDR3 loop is CASSTGLAGASEQFF. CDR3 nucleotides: TGTGCCAGCAGCACTGGACTAGCGGGAGCTTCTGAGCAGTTCTTC.